What follows is one TCR beta chain and its context. This entry comes from a study of blood T cell repertoires in COVID-19. In the study overall: There were acute and convalescent COVID-19 samples, and they came from the United States, Italy and Spain.

The table came from immunoSEQ multiplex PCR; TCRdb's copy has only in-frame clones and leaves some out. The sample includes some 310,000 clones, around 87% of them seen just once. Seattle enrolled patients during active infection and tracked them longitudinally. The sample taken for sequencing was peripheral blood. The origin of this receptor is a woman aged 40 to 49 with COVID-19, enrolled during active disease.

The CDR3 loop is CASTILAGVTDTQYF. Here the CDR3 DNA reads TGTGCCAGCACCATACTAGCGGGAGTCACAGATACGCAGTATTTT. This sequence joins TRBV2 and TRBJ2-3; TRBD2 agrees at 11 bases. CDR3 length equals 15 residues. V lost 7 bases to trimming and J lost 2 bases; unmatched junction nucleotides: 5. Germline CDR1 SNHLY, CDR2 FYNNEI.